Listed here are 22 T cell receptor beta chains from one sample, sequenced in a study of low-dose radiotherapy and immunotherapy resistance in tumors. Both TCRalpha and TCRbeta chains were reverse transcribed with V-gene-specific primers. A roughly 20-cycle PCR with a constant-region primer and V-primer adapter amplified TCRs. TCRdb called the reads again in MiXCR, with one record for every CDR3 protein. The sample holds thousands of distinct CDR3 sequences, 60% to 75% seen once. The receptors were sampled from a human donor with advanced metastatic prostate, ovarian, gallbladder or colorectal cancer (not recorded which). This table probably holds off-target reads from a library built for another chain.

DNA of the CDR3: TGTGCCAGCTCACCTGTAGGGGGGAGCACAGATACGCAGTATTTT. Residues: CASSPVGGSTDTQYF. This chain connects TRBV18 to TRBJ2-3, with D tentatively TRBD1 or TRBD2 (6 bases each). Per germline, CDR1 KGHSH and CDR2 LQKENI. V lost 3 bases and J lost 0, with 10 bases in between. The CDR3 extends over 15 amino acids.

The CDR3 spells CASSARDSFQPQHF. In nucleotides, the CDR3 is TGTGCCAGCAGTGCACGGGACAGTTTTCAGCCCCAGCATTTT. The genes are TRBV2 and TRBJ1-5; TRBD1 aligns across 7 bases. The germline V gene has CDR1 SNHLY and CDR2 FYNNEI. This CDR3 has 14 residues. V trimming: 4 bases; J trimming: 6 bases; junction bases outside the gene matches: 6.

The chain uses TRBV2 and TRBJ2-3, with 13 bases lining up with TRBD2. The CDR3 is 16 amino acids. Trimming removed 8 bases from V and 3 bases from J; junction bases left unmatched: 8. The germline CDR1 and CDR2 sequences are SNHLY and FYNNEI. The CDR3 region has the DNA TGTGCCAGCCTTCCGGGACTAGCGGGGAAGACAGATACGCAGTATTTT. Translation gives CASLPGLAGKTDTQYF.

The chain carries TRBV7-8 and TRBJ2-2; D unresolved. V was cut by 5 bases and J by 6 bases, with 7 bases left in between. Germline V gene lookup returns CDR1 SGHVS and CDR2 FQNEAQ. CDR3 length: 12 amino acids. The CDR3 reads CASSVRPGELFF. DNA of the CDR3: TGTGCCAGCAGCGTTCGTCCCGGGGAGCTGTTTTTT.

The V and J genes are TRBV19 and TRBJ1-5; D gene unclear. V shed 5 bases and J shed 2 bases, with 10 bases lying between them. Germline CDR1 LNHDA, CDR2 SQIVND (reference sequence). The CDR3 extends over 14 amino acids. The CDR3 sequence is CASSLEGRNQPQHF. The CDR3 nucleotides read TGTGCCAGTAGTCTTGAGGGCCGCAATCAGCCCCAGCATTTT.

The chain combines TRBV12-3 or TRBV12-4 with TRBJ2-7, with D hard to call. This CDR3 has 14 residues. V was clipped by 2 bases and J by 1 base, with 9 bases between them. The CDR3 sequence is CASSLNPNSYEQYF. CDR3 DNA sequence: TGTGCCAGCAGTTTAAATCCCAATTCCTACGAGCAGTACTTC.

The chain joins TRBV7-6 to TRBJ2-5, with 7 bases identical to TRBD2. Germline-derived CDR1 and CDR2 are SGHVS and FNYEAQ. J was trimmed by 5 bases and V by 4 bases; bases with no gene match: 7. The CDR3 has 14 residues. The CDR3 DNA reads TGTGCCAGCAGCTCCTCCGGGAGGAGGGAGACCCAGTACTTC. Its translation: CASSSSGRRETQYF.

The V call is TRBV30, the J call TRBJ1-2; D remains unclear. V was clipped by 3 bases and J by 0 bases, with 14 bases between them. The CDR3 contains 15 residues. CDR1 GTSNPN and CDR2 SVGIG come from the germline V gene (reference sequence). The CDR3 loop reads CAWRLPGSANYGYTF. CDR3 coding DNA: TGTGCCTGGAGGCTCCCGGGGAGCGCTAACTATGGCTACACCTTC. The entire variable domain, with the rest obtained from reference TRBV30 and TRBJ1-2, is as follows: SQTIHQWPATLVQPVGSPLSLECTVEGTSNPNLYWYRQAAGRGLQLLFYSVGIGQISSEVPQNLSASRPQDRQFILSSKKLLLSDSGFYLCAWRLPGSANYGYTFGSGTRLTVV.

This clonotype was picked up a small number of times. The CDR3 DNA reads as TGTGCCAGCAGGCACAGGGGGATCGGGGAAAAACTGTTTTTT. Amino acid sequence: CASRHRGIGEKLFF. This rearrangement joins TRBV28 to TRBJ1-4; 8 positions match TRBD1. The CDR3 length is 14 residues. Germline CDR1 reads MDHEN; CDR2 reads SYDVKM. V lost 6 bases and J lost 8; bases outside the gene matches: 8.

The V call is TRBV5-4, the J call TRBJ2-3, with TRBD2 matching 9 bases. The V segment lost 4 bases and the J segment 0 bases; nucleotides outside the gene matches: 6. The CDR3 runs 16 residues. Germline V gene data show CDR1 as SGHNT and CDR2 as YYREEE (reference sequence). This CDR3 reads CASSLGTSSSTDTQYF. The CDR3 nucleotides read TGTGCCAGCAGCCTGGGGACTAGCTCAAGCACAGATACGCAGTATTTT.

The chain recombines TRBV5-1 with TRBJ2-1; the D gene is possibly TRBD2 (5 bases). Germline CDR1 reads SGHRS; CDR2 reads YFSETQ. This CDR3 contains 15 residues. V lost 2 bases and J lost 6, with 15 bases in between. This CDR3 reads CASSFTLDIPNEQFF. The CDR3 DNA reads as TGCGCCAGCAGCTTTACACTAGATATCCCCAATGAGCAGTTCTTC.

J is TRBJ2-1 and V is TRBV6-1; 7 nucleotides agree with TRBD1. CDR3 size: 16 residues. V lost 4 bases to trimming and J lost 5 bases; unmatched junction nucleotides: 11. CDR1 and CDR2 (germline): MNHNS, SASEGT. CDR3 bases: TGTGCCAGCAGTGTAATCGACAGGGTCGGCCACAATGAGCAGTTCTTC. The encoded protein is CASSVIDRVGHNEQFF.

This clonotype was seen a single time. This chain links TRBV5-1 with TRBJ1-2, with D possibly matching TRBD1 (6 bases). V dropped 0 bases and J dropped 6 bases, with 15 bases sitting between them. The CDR3 length is 15 residues. Germline CDR1 SGHRS, CDR2 YFSETQ. CDR3 coding DNA: TGCGCCAGCAGCTTGGAAACGGGGGCAGGGAATGGCTACACCTTC. It codes for CASSLETGAGNGYTF. The entire variable domain, with the rest obtained from reference TRBV5-1 and TRBJ1-2, is as follows: KAGVTQTPRYLIKTRGQQVTLSCSPISGHRSVSWYQQTPGQGLQFLFEYFSETQRNKGNFPGRFSGRQFSNSRSEMNVSTLELGDSALYLCASSLETGAGNGYTFGSGTRLTVV.

The V and J genes are TRBV5-6 and TRBJ2-1, with D maybe TRBD2 (5 bases). Looked up from germline, CDR1 is SGHDT and CDR2 is YYEEEE. The CDR3 runs to 12 residues. The V end lost 0 bases, the J end lost 10 bases, and 8 bases lay between the germline ends. Written as DNA, the CDR3 is TGTGCCAGCAGCTTGGCTAGCAACGAGCAGTTCTTC. Translating gives CASSLASNEQFF.

This clonotype was observed once. This chain joins TRBV7-2 and TRBJ2-7, with D tentatively TRBD2 (6 bases). This CDR3 is built from 16 residues. Per germline, CDR1 SGHTA and CDR2 FQGNSA. The V end was cut by 1 base, the J end by 3 bases, with 16 bases between. CDR3 nucleotide sequence: TGTGCCAGCAGCTTAGATCCGGACTATGCTATCTACGAGCAGTACTTC. Encoded protein: CASSLDPDYAIYEQYF.

The V and J genes are TRBV10-2 and TRBJ2-5, with D perhaps TRBD2 (6 bases). Germline loops: CDR1 WSHSY, CDR2 SAAADI. Trimming took 3 bases from V and 5 from J, leaving 13 bases between them. The CDR3 length is 14 residues. The CDR3 spells CASSDPGVAETQYF. In nucleotides, the CDR3 is TGCGCCAGCAGTGACCCGGGGGTTGCCGAGACCCAGTACTTC.

V and J are TRBV6-2 or TRBV6-3 and TRBJ2-7; TRBD1 agrees at 7 bases. V was clipped by 5 bases and J by 2 bases; unmatched bases: 9. In germline, CDR1 is MNHEY, CDR2 SVGEGT. This CDR3 region has 15 residues. The CDR3 region has the DNA TGTGCCAGCAGTGTCAGTCAGACAGGGACCTACGAGCAGTACTTC. This gives the protein CASSVSQTGTYEQYF.

The chain carries TRBV7-8 and TRBJ2-5; 11 bases line up with TRBD2. J lost 3 bases, V lost 5 bases, and 8 bases had no gene match. CDR1 is SGHVS and CDR2 is FQNEAQ in the germline V gene. The CDR3 runs to 16 residues. DNA for the CDR3: TGTGCCAGCAGCACCAGACTAGCGGGGAAAAAAGAGACCCAGTACTTC. Translation: CASSTRLAGKKETQYF.

This chain links TRBV6-2 or TRBV6-3 with TRBJ2-5; weak D call: TRBD2 (6 bases). Germline CDR1 reads MNHEY; CDR2 reads SVGEGT. V lost 4 bases and J lost 5, with 14 bases in between. The CDR3 runs to 14 residues. In DNA form, the CDR3 reads TGTGCCAGCAGTTTCGGGATTGGGGGGGAGACCCAGTACTTC. Translating it yields CASSFGIGGETQYF.

Regarding this clonotype: Mismatch with germline at one junction end may stem from a read error. The chain employs TRBV20-1 and TRBJ1-2, with TRBD1 as a possible D gene (5 bases). The CDR3 sequence is 12 residues long. CDR1 is DFQATT and CDR2 is SNEGSKA in the germline V gene (reference sequence). CDR3 bases: TGCAGTGCTAGGGGGGGTCAACAGGTCTCACCCTTC. As protein: CSARGGQQVSPF.

This clonotype appeared a single time. The chain links TRBV29-1 to TRBJ2-7, with D possibly TRBD1 on 6 matching bases. CDR1 SQVTM and CDR2 ANQGSEA come from the germline V gene. CDR3 size: 14 residues. With 2 bases removed from V and 5 bases from J, the gap between germline ends came to 16 bases. The CDR3 DNA follows: TGCAGCGTTGAACAACAGGGAGTGCTACACGAGCAGTACTTC. Residues: CSVEQQGVLHEQYF.

This clonotype is termed large. J is TRBJ2-1 and V is TRBV20-1; no clear D. Germline V gene sequence: CDR1 DFQATT, CDR2 SNEGSKA (reference sequence). The CDR3 totals 11 residues. V was pared by 5 bases and J by 7 bases, with 9 bases between. DNA of the CDR3: TGCAGTGCTGAATCTGGGAATGAGCAGTTCTTC. This encodes CSAESGNEQFF.